This T cell receptor (beta chain) was captured in a study of tumor and adjacent non-tumor tissue in lung cancer. Regarding this clonotype: Its matching antigen is unknown.

A modified ARM-PCR protocol with three rounds of nested PCR amplified TCRbeta. From the multiplex PCR reads, TCRdb called clonotypes with MiXCR, one entry per CDR3 protein. Among some 80,000 distinct CDR3 sequences, under 80% were seen once, and the ten largest hold around a fifth. No cell sorting was done before RNA was extracted from the tissue. The normal lung tissue was taken more than 3 cm from the tumor edge. Chemotherapy-naive patients with new lung cancer underwent thoracic surgery in China, August–late 2014. Study-level results: TCR diversity was significantly greater in tumor than normal lung tissue. Tumor repertoires had a smaller top 100 clone share than normal lung.

The receptor comes from a woman in her 50s with non-small cell lung cancer. Sequenced input: distant non-tumor lung tissue.

CDR3 region: CASSQGDRSDEQYF. CDR3 DNA: TGTGCCAGCAGCCAAGGGGACAGATCGGACGAGCAGTACTTC. The chain couples TRBV6-5 to TRBJ2-7; TRBD1 matches at 7 bases. Germline V lookup: CDR1 MNHEY, CDR2 SVGAGI. The CDR3 runs 14 residues. The J segment lost 5 bases and the V segment lost 6 bases, leaving 10 bases of the junction unmatched.